The 21 T cell receptor beta chains listed next were all sequenced from one sample in a study of shared clonotypes between healthy human individuals. Only in-frame clones appear in the TCRdb table, and some are missing; sequencing was by immunoSEQ multiplex PCR. The table lists some 350,000 clones, about 74% of them singletons. The sequenced sample was memory CD4+ T cells sorted from blood. The sample's subset: CD45RA-negative fraction. Receptors originate from a man aged 30 to 39 in good health.

V and J are TRBV10-3 and TRBJ1-2; 8 nucleotides match TRBD1. The CDR3 loop spans 14 amino acids. After removal of 10 bases from V and 1 base from J, the junction contained 8 bases not matched to a gene. Germline CDR1 and CDR2: ENHRY and SYGVKD. The CDR3 is CATSVDRDNYGYTF. In nucleotides, the CDR3 is TGTGCCACCTCAGTGGACAGGGATAACTATGGCTACACCTTC.

The chain couples TRBV30 to TRBJ2-5; D remains unclear. The DNA end is more similar to TRBJ2-7, so the J call may be wrong. Germline CDR1 and CDR2: GTSNPN and SVGIG (reference sequence). The CDR3 runs 13 residues. Written as DNA, the CDR3 is TGTGCTTTCACAAGTTACAGTTACTACGAGCAGTACTTC. This gives the protein CAFTSYSYYEQYF.

The V gene is TRBV7-6, the J gene TRBJ2-1, with D perhaps matching TRBD2 (7 bases). The germline gives CDR1 SGHVS, CDR2 FNYEAQ. V was shortened by 3 bases and J by 2 bases, with 32 bases between the two germline ends. The CDR3 sequence is 22 residues long. This CDR3 reads CASSLARQGARGRAQTYNEQFF. The CDR3 DNA sequence: TGTGCCAGCAGCTTGGCACGCCAAGGGGCTAGGGGGAGGGCCCAGACCTACAATGAGCAGTTCTTC.

With regard to this clone: The junction departs from germline at one end; a sequencing error may be responsible. J is TRBJ2-7 and V is TRBV10-3, with TRBD2 identical over 8 bases. This CDR3 has 13 amino acids. CDR1 and CDR2 (germline): ENHRY, SYGVKD. CDR3 sequence: CAITERETHEQYF. The DNA for the CDR3 is TGTGCCATCACTGAGCGGGAGACCCACGAGCAGTACTTC.

The chain uses TRBV7-9 and TRBJ2-1; D may correspond to TRBD1 or TRBD2 (5 bases each). The CDR3 runs to 16 residues. V lost 1 base and J lost 8, with 18 bases in between. In germline, CDR1 is SEHNR, CDR2 FQNEAQ (reference sequence). In nucleotides, the CDR3 is TGTGCCAGCAGCTTAGGAGCGCGACGGGGCGAGGATGAGCAGTTCTTC. This translates into CASSLGARRGEDEQFF.

The chain joins TRBV28 to TRBJ2-5; 7 bases line up with TRBD1. This CDR3 is 13 amino acids long. Trimming cost V 10 bases and J 5 bases; bases outside gene matches: 10. From germline, CDR1 is MDHEN and CDR2 SYDVKM. The CDR3 spells CAITRQGVETQYF. The DNA for the CDR3 is TGTGCCATCACTCGACAGGGTGTCGAGACCCAGTACTTC.

The chain links TRBV5-6 to TRBJ2-3; TRBD1 might be the D (6 bases). Deletions cut 2 bases from V and 6 bases from J, with 16 bases between. The CDR3 sequence is 15 residues long. Looked up from germline, CDR1 is SGHDT and CDR2 is YYEEEE. CDR3: CASSLGQLIADTQYF. The CDR3 DNA reads as TGTGCCAGCAGCTTAGGACAGCTTATCGCGGATACGCAGTATTTT.

This chain links TRBV10-3 with TRBJ2-7, with a possible D match to TRBD2 (5 bases). Trimming removed 4 bases at V and 2 bases at J, with 15 bases between. CDR1 is ENHRY and CDR2 is SYGVKD in the germline V gene. The CDR3 has 15 residues. The CDR3 reads CAISVSLGEPYEQYF. CDR3 sequence (DNA): TGTGCCATCAGTGTTTCCCTCGGGGAGCCCTACGAGCAGTACTTC.

This clone showed up just once. The chain uses TRBV18 and TRBJ2-2; the match to TRBD1 covers 10 bases. This CDR3 has 18 amino acids. Germline V gene data show CDR1 as KGHSH and CDR2 as LQKENI. Trimming took 0 bases from V and 5 from J; bases not matched to a gene: 9. The CDR3 nucleotides read TGTGCCAGCTCACCACCGAAAATCGGACAGGGGGTTACCGGGGAGCTGTTTTTT. It is translated as CASSPPKIGQGVTGELFF.

V and J are TRBV5-5 and TRBJ1-4, with a weak D call TRBD1 (5 bases). The V gene lost 4 bases and the J gene lost 3 bases, with 13 bases spanning the gap. CDR1 and CDR2 from the germline V gene are SGHKS and YYEKEE (reference sequence). The CDR3 is 15 amino acids. Written as DNA, the CDR3 is TGTGCCAGCAGCCCCTCCTCAGGGCCTAATGAAAAACTGTTTTTT. This gives the protein CASSPSSGPNEKLFF.

The V gene is TRBV10-3, the J gene TRBJ2-2; unclear D gene. Germline lookup yields CDR1 ENHRY and CDR2 SYGVKD. This CDR3 has 13 amino acids. Trimming shortened V by 4 bases and J by 6 bases, and 9 bases separated the two germline ends. The CDR3 loop reads CAISARVAGELFF. The DNA for the CDR3 is TGTGCCATCAGTGCCCGCGTTGCCGGGGAGCTGTTTTTT.

This clone has only a few counts. V usage is TRBV2 and J usage is TRBJ1-2; tentative D call: TRBD1 (6 bases). Germline CDR1 is SNHLY and CDR2 is FYNNEI. The V end was cut by 6 bases, the J end by 3 bases, with 17 bases between. CDR3 length: 15 amino acids. CDR3 in amino acids: CASSVQGVTDYGYTF. The CDR3 region has the DNA TGTGCCAGCAGCGTACAGGGAGTCACAGACTATGGCTACACCTTC. Full variable domain (rest looked up from reference TRBV2 and TRBJ1-2): EPEVTQTPSHQVTQMGQEVILRCVPISNHLYFYWYRQILGQKVEFLVSFYNNEISEKSEIFDDQFSVERPDGSNFTLKIRSTKLEDSAMYFCASSVQGVTDYGYTFGSGTRLTVV.

This chain links TRBV11-2 with TRBJ2-2; D unclear. This CDR3 contains 15 residues. Germline CDR1 and CDR2: SGHAT and FQNNGV. V was cut by 2 bases and J by 4 bases, with 11 bases left in between. The CDR3 nucleotides are TGTGCCAGCAGCTTAATACGGGTTGCCACCGGGGAGCTGTTTTTT. Translation gives CASSLIRVATGELFF.

Concerning this clone itself: Other nucleotide sequences from this sample produce the same CDR3. The rearrangement uses TRBV29-1 and TRBJ2-1; D is undetermined. Looked up from germline, CDR1 is SQVTM and CDR2 is ANQGSEA. The V and J ends lost 6 bases and 4 bases respectively, with 7 bases between them. The CDR3 sequence is 11 residues long. CDR3 DNA: TGCAGCGTAGCAAGGTACAATGAGCAGTTCTTC. This codes for CSVARYNEQFF.

This chain connects TRBV14 to TRBJ2-1; D remains unclear. CDR1 is SGHDN, CDR2 FVKESK, per germline. The ends were cut back, 4 bases at V and 3 bases at J, with 10 bases in the middle. The CDR3 is made up of 14 amino acids. The CDR3 sequence: CASSRRSSYNEQFF. The CDR3 nucleotides are TGTGCCAGCAGCCGCCGATCTAGCTACAATGAGCAGTTCTTC.

This clone was found many times. The genes are TRBV5-7 and TRBJ1-2; 8 bases line up with TRBD1. TRBV5-7 is given ORF status, its function remaining uncertain. The CDR3 runs to 13 residues. The junction had 3 bases not matched to a gene; V was cut back by 3 bases and J by 5 bases. In DNA, the CDR3 is TGTGCCAGCAGCTCAGGGGGCAGGTATGGCTACACCTTC. It yields the protein CASSSGGRYGYTF.

The chain links TRBV27 to TRBJ1-1, with D hard to call. Trimming stripped 4 bases from V and 2 bases from J, with 11 bases between. This CDR3 has 14 residues. Germline lookup yields CDR1 MNHEY and CDR2 SMNVEV (reference sequence). In DNA form, the CDR3 reads TGTGCCAGCAGTTATGATTCCCCTAACACTGAAGCTTTCTTT. Translating it yields CASSYDSPNTEAFF.

V gene TRBV5-5 combines with J gene TRBJ1-4, with D unresolved. The V and J ends lost 0 bases and 3 bases respectively, with 12 bases between them. The CDR3 consists of 16 residues. The germline V gene encodes CDR1 SGHKS and CDR2 YYEKEE (reference sequence). In DNA form, the CDR3 reads TGTGCCAGCAGCTTGGAGGTCGGGCATGCTAATGAAAAACTGTTTTTT. Protein sequence: CASSLEVGHANEKLFF.

V and J are TRBV19 and TRBJ2-1; TRBD1 matches 7 bases. Germline lookup yields CDR1 LNHDA and CDR2 SQIVND (reference sequence). The length of the CDR3 is 15 residues. V was clipped by 5 bases and J by 5 bases; unmatched bases: 9. The CDR3 DNA follows: TGTGCCAGTAGTCTGAACAGGGGCGCACACAATGAGCAGTTCTTC. This gives the protein CASSLNRGAHNEQFF.

The V call is TRBV29-1, the J call TRBJ2-1; D might be TRBD2 (5 bases). CDR1 is SQVTM and CDR2 is ANQGSEA in the germline V gene. The CDR3 totals 15 residues. V lost 4 bases to trimming and J lost 7 bases, with 20 bases between them. The CDR3, as DNA: TGCAGCGTTGGAACCAGCCCGGACTTTTGGAATGAGCAGTTCTTC. It specifies CSVGTSPDFWNEQFF.

The genes are TRBV7-9 and TRBJ1-2; 7 nucleotides match TRBD1. CDR3 length equals 12 residues. Trimming removed 5 bases from V and 6 bases from J; junction bases left unmatched: 3. Germline CDR1 and CDR2: SEHNR and FQNEAQ (reference sequence). CDR3 protein: CASSTGTDGYTF. DNA of the CDR3: TGTGCCAGCAGCACAGGGACAGATGGCTACACCTTC.